The sample holds a few counts of the clone carrying this T cell receptor beta chain. These data originate in a study of identical twins. One entry per CDR3 protein results from TCRdb running MiXCR on the 5' RACE reads. The table shows fewer than 250,000 distinct CDR3 sequences, with roughly 7.5% occurring only once. Trimming removed 1 base from V and 3 bases from J; junction bases left unmatched: 12. The germline V gene has CDR1 DFQATT and CDR2 SNEGSKA (reference sequence). The CDR3 is 18 amino acids. These sequences were also reported in another study, on yellow fever vaccine responses in identical twins.

V gene TRBV20-1 combines with J gene TRBJ1-5; 10 bases map to TRBD1. The receptor was isolated from a woman between 18 and 29 years old in good health. The material sequenced was CD8+ T cells sorted from blood. For the CDR3, the DNA is TGCAGTGCTAGAGGTACCGGGACAGGGGCATCCTACAATCAGCCCCAGCATTTT. This translates into CSARGTGTGASYNQPQHF.